This T cell receptor beta chain was captured in a study of blood T cell repertoires in COVID-19. Study-level information: Sites across the United States, Italy and Spain contributed samples from acute and convalescent COVID-19. Nucleic acid was either cDNA or gDNA, and it came from T cells, B-cell-depleted T cells, or PBMCs.

The trim removed 8 bases at V and 0 bases at J, leaving 5 bases unmatched. CDR1 MNHEY and CDR2 SMNVEV come from the germline V gene (reference sequence). This CDR3 has 15 residues. Per the original methods: Counts of nucleated cells, estimated from reference gene primer amplification, were obtained. Profiled with immunoSEQ multiplex PCR; TCRdb holds only in-frame clones, not every one. V and J calls and clone size are given by that table; D and trimming were obtained from the DNA. This table holds around 130,000 clones, 75% to 90% found once. The chain recombines TRBV27 with TRBJ1-5; 9 nucleotides agree with TRBD1. This TCR derives from a man between 65 and 85 years old with active or convalescent COVID-19. The specimen sequenced was peripheral blood. Here the CDR3 DNA reads TGTGCCAGCCGGGACAGGGTTTATAGCAATCAGCCCCAGCATTTT. As protein: CASRDRVYSNQPQHF.